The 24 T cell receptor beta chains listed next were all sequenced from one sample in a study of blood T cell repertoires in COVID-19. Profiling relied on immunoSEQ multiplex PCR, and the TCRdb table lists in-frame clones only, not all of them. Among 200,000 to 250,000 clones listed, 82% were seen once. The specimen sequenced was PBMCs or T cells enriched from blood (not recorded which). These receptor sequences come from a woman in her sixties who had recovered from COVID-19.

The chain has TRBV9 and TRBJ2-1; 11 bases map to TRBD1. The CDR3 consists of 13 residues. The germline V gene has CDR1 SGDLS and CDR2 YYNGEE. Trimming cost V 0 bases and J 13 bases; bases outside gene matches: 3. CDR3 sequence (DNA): TGTGCCAGCAGCGTAGGAGGGACAGGGGGACAGTTCTTC. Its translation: CASSVGGTGGQFF. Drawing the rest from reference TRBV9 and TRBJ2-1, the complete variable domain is DSGVTQTPKHLITATGQRVTLRCSPRSGDLSVYWYQQSLDQGLQFLIQYYNGEERAKGNILERFSAQQFPDLHSELNLSSLELGDSALYFCASSVGGTGGQFFGPGTRLTVL.

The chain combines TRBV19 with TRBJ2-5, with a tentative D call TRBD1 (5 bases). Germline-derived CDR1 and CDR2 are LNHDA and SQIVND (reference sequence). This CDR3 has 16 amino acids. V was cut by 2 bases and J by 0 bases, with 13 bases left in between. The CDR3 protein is CASSIRGRENQETQYF. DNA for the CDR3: TGTGCCAGTAGTATAAGGGGCAGGGAAAACCAAGAGACCCAGTACTTC. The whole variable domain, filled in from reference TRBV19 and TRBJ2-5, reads DGGITQSPKYLFRKEGQNVTLSCEQNLNHDAMYWYRQDPGQGLRLIYYSQIVNDFQKGDIAEGYSVSREKKESFPLTVTSAQKNPTAFYLCASSIRGRENQETQYFGPGTRLLVL.

The CDR3 sequence is CSVADSRGTDTQYF. CDR3 bases: TGCAGCGTTGCGGACTCTAGAGGGACAGATACGCAGTATTTT. The V gene is TRBV29-1, the J gene TRBJ2-3; perhaps TRBD2 as D (5 bases). The germline gives CDR1 SQVTM, CDR2 ANQGSEA. The ends were cut back, 4 bases at V and 3 bases at J, with 14 bases in the middle. The CDR3 spans 14 residues.

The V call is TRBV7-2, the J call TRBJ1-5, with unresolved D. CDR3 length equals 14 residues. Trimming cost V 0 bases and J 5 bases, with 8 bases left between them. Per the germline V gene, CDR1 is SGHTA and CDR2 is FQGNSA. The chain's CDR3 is CASSLAPGDQPQHF. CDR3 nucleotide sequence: TGTGCCAGCAGCTTAGCTCCCGGGGATCAGCCCCAGCATTTT.

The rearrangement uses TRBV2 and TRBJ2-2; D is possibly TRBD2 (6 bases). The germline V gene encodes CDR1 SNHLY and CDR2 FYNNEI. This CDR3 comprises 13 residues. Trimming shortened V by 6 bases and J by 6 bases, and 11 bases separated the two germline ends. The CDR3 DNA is TGTGCCAGCAGCCCTGGGACTGCCGGGGAGCTGTTTTTT. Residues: CASSPGTAGELFF.

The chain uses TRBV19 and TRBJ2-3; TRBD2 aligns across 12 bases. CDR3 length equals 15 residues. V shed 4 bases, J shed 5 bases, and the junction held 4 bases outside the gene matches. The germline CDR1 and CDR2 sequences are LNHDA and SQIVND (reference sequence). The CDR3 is CASSTSGRAKDTQYF. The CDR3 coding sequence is TGTGCCAGTAGTACTAGCGGGAGGGCCAAAGATACGCAGTATTTT.

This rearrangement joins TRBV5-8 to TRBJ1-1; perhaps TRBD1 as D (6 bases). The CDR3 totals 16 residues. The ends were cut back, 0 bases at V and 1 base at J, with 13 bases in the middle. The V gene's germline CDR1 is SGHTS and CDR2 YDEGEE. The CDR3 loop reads CASSLVTGWGNTEAFF. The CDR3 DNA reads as TGTGCCAGCAGCTTGGTTACAGGGTGGGGGAACACTGAAGCTTTCTTT.

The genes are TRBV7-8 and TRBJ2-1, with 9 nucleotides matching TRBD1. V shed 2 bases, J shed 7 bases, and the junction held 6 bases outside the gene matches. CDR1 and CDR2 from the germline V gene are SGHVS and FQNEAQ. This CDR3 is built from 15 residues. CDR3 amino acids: CASSLKQGAWNEQFF. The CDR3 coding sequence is TGTGCCAGCAGCTTAAAACAGGGGGCTTGGAATGAGCAGTTCTTC.

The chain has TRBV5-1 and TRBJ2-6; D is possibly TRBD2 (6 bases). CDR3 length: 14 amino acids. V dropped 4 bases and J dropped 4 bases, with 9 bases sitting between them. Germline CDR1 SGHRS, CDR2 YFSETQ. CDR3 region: CASSGGAGANVLTF. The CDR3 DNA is TGCGCCAGCAGCGGAGGGGCAGGGGCCAACGTCCTGACTTTC.

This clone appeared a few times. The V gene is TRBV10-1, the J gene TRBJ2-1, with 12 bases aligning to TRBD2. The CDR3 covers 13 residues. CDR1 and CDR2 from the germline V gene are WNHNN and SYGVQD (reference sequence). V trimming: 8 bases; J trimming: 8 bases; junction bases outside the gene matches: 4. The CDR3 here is CASQLAGGDEQFF. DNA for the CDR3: TGCGCCAGCCAACTAGCGGGAGGAGATGAGCAGTTCTTC.

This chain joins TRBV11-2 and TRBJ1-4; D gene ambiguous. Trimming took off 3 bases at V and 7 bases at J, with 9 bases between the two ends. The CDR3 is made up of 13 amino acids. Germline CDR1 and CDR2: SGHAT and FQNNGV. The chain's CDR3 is CASSLGLGEKLFF. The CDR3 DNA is TGTGCCAGCAGCTTGGGCTTGGGTGAAAAACTGTTTTTT.

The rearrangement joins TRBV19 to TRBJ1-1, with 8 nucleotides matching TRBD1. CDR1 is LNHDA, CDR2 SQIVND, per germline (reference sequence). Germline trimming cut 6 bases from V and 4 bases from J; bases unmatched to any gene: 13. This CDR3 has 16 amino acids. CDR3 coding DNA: TGTGCCAGTAGGGGGGACAGGAGATCGTCGGGCACTGAAGCTTTCTTT. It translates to CASRGDRRSSGTEAFF.

The CDR3 DNA reads TGCGCCAGCACCCAAAGCGGGACGGGGGTATCGGGCTACACCTTC. Its translation is CASTQSGTGVSGYTF. The chain links TRBV5-1 to TRBJ1-2, with D perhaps TRBD1 (5 bases). The ends were cut back, 6 bases at V and 8 bases at J, with 23 bases in the middle. The CDR3 consists of 15 residues. From germline, CDR1 is SGHRS and CDR2 YFSETQ.

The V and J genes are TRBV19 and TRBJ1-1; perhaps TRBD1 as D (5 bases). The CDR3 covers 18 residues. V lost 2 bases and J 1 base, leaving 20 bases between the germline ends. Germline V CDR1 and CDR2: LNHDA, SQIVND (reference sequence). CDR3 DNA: TGTGCCAGTAGTATAAAACTCCTGACAGCCTACAAGAACACTGAAGCTTTCTTT. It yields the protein CASSIKLLTAYKNTEAFF.

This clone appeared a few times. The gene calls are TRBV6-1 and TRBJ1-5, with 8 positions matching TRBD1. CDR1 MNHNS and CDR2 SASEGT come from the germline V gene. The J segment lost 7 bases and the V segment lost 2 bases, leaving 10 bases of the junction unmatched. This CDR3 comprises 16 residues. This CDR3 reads CASSEWKGQGGQPQHF. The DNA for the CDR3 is TGTGCCAGCAGTGAATGGAAAGGACAGGGAGGACAGCCCCAGCATTTT.

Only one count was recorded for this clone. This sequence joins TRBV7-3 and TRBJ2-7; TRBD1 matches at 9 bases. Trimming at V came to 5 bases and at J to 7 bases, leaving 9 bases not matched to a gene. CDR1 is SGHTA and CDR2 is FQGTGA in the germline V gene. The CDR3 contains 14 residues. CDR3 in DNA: TGTGCCAGCAGCCCCGGGACAGGGACGATGGAGCAGTACTTC. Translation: CASSPGTGTMEQYF.

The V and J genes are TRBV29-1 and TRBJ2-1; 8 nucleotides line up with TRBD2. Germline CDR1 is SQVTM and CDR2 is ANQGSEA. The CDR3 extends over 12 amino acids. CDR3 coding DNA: TGCACCGGGGGGGCCCGGGGGGGTGAGCAGTTCTTC. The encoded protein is CTGGARGGEQFF.

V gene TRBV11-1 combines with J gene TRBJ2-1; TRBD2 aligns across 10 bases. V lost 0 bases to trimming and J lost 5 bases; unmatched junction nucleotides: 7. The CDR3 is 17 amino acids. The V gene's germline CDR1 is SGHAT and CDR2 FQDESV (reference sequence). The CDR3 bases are TGTGCCAGCAGCTTAGCATATAGCGGGGGGCCAAACAATGAGCAGTTCTTC. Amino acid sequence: CASSLAYSGGPNNEQFF.

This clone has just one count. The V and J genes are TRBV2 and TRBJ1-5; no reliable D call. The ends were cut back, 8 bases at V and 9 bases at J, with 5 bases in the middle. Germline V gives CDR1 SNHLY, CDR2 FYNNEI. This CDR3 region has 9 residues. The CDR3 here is CASGRPQHF. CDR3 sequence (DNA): TGTGCCAGCGGGCGGCCCCAGCATTTT.

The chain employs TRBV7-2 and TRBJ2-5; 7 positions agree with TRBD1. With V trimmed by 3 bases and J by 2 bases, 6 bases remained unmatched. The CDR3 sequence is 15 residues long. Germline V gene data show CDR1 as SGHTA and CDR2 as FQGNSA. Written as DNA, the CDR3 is TGTGCCAGCAGCTTGCAGACAGGGCCTCAAGAGACCCAGTACTTC. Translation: CASSLQTGPQETQYF.

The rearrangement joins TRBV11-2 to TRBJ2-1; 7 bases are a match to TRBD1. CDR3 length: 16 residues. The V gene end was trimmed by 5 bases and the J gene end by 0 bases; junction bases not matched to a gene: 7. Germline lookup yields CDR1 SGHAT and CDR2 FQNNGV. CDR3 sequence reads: CASSRGTASSYNEQFF. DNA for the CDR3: TGTGCCAGCAGCCGAGGGACAGCTAGCTCCTACAATGAGCAGTTCTTC.

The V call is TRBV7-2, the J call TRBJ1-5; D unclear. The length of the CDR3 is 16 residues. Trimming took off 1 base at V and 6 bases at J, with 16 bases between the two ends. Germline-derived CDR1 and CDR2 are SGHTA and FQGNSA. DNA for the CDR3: TGTGCCAGCAGCTTAGTCCTGGCCGGGCGGGGTCAGCCCCAGCATTTT. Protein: CASSLVLAGRGQPQHF.

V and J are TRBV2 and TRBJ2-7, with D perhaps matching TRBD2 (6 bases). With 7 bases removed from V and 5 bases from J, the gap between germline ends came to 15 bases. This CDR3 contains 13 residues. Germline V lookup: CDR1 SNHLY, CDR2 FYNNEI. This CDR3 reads CASKNSGDDEQYF. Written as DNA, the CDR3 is TGTGCCAGCAAAAATTCGGGGGACGACGAGCAGTACTTC.

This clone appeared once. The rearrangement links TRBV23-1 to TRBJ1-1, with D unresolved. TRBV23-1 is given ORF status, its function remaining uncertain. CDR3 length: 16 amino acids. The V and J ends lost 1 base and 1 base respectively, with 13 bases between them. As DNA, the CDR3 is TGCGCCAGCAGTCAATTGGGCCACGCTCGGAACACTGAAGCTTTCTTT. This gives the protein CASSQLGHARNTEAFF.